The source of this T cell receptor (beta chain) is a study of PD-L1 blockade in urothelial cancer. Profiling relied on immunoSEQ multiplex PCR, and the TCRdb table lists in-frame clones only, not all of them. The repertoire holds roughly 52,000 clones, more than 75% seen once, with about 1.2% in the top ten. There are a few counts of this clone. Time point defined: pretreatment peripheral blood. The CDR3 spans 15 residues. From germline, CDR1 is MDHEN and CDR2 SYDVKM. V was pared by 2 bases and J by 2 bases, with 2 bases of the junction left unmatched. This specimen consisted of PBMCs, obtained around atezolizumab (anti-PD-L1) treatment. The sequence was obtained from a man aged 50 to 59 with urothelial cancer. The chain links TRBV28 to TRBJ1-5, with 8 bases fitting TRBD1. The CDR3 loop reads CASSLAGQGNQPQHF. In DNA, the CDR3 is TGTGCCAGCAGTTTAGCGGGACAGGGCAATCAGCCCCAGCATTTT.